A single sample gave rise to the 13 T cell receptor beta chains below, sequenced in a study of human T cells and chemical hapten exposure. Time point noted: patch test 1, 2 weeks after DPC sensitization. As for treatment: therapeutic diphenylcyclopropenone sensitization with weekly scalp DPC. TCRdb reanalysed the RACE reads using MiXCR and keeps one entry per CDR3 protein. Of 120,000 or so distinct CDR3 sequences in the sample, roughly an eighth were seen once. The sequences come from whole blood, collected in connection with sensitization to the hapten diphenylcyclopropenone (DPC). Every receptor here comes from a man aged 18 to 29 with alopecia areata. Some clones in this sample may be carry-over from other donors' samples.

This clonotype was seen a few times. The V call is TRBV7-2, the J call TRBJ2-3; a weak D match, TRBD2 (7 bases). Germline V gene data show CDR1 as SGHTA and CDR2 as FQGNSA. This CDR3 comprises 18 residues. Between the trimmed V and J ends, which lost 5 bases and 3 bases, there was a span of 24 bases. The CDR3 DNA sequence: TGTGCCAGCAGCCACCCTCTTTGGCGGGGGCGCGGGACAGATACGCAGTATTTT. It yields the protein CASSHPLWRGRGTDTQYF.

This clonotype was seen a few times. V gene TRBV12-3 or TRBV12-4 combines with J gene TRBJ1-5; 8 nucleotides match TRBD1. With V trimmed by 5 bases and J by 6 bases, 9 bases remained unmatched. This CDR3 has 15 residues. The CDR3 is CASSPSGQGVQPQHF. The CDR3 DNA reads TGTGCCAGCAGTCCGAGCGGACAGGGAGTTCAGCCCCAGCATTTT.

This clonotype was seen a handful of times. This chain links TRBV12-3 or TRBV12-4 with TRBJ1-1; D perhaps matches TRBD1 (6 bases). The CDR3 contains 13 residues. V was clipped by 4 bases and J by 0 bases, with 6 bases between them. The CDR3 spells CASSSGVNTEAFF. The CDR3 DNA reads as TGTGCCAGCAGTTCAGGGGTGAACACTGAAGCTTTCTTT.

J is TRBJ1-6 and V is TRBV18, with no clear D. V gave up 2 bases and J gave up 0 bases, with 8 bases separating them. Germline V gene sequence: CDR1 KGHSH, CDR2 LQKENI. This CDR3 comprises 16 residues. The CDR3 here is CASSPLESSYNSPLHF. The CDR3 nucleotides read TGTGCCAGCTCACCATTGGAGAGCTCCTATAATTCACCCCTCCACTTT.

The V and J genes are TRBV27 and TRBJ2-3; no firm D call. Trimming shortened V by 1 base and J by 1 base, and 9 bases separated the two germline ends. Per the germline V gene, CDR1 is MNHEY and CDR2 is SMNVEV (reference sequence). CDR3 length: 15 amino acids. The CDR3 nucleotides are TGTGCCAGCAGTTTATGGGTGGCAGGCACAGATACGCAGTATTTT. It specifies CASSLWVAGTDTQYF.

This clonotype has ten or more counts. This CDR3 is CASSASNQPQHF. The CDR3 nucleotides are TGTGCCAGCAGCGCGAGCAATCAGCCCCAGCATTTT. The gene calls are TRBV7-9 and TRBJ1-5; D uncertain. V was clipped by 5 bases and J by 1 base, with 3 bases between them. The CDR3 loop spans 12 amino acids. Germline CDR1 SEHNR, CDR2 FQNEAQ (reference sequence).

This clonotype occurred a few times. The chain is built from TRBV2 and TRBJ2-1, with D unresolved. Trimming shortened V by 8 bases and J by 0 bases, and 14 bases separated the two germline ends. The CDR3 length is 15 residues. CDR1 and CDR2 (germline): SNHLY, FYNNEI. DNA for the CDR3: TGTGCCAGCTCGTCTTACTCGAGCTCCTACAATGAGCAGTTCTTC. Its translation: CASSSYSSSYNEQFF.

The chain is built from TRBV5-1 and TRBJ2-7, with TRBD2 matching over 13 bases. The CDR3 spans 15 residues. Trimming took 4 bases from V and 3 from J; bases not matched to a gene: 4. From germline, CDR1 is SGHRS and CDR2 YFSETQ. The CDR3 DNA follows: TGCGCCAGCAGCCCCGGACTAGCGGGGGTCTACGAGCAGTACTTC. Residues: CASSPGLAGVYEQYF.

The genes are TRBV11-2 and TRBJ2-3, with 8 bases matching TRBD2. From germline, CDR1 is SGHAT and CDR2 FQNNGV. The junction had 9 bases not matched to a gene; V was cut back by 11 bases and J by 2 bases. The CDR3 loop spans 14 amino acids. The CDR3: CAGPGGGHTDTQYF. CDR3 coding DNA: TGTGCCGGGCCCGGGGGGGGGCACACAGATACGCAGTATTTT.

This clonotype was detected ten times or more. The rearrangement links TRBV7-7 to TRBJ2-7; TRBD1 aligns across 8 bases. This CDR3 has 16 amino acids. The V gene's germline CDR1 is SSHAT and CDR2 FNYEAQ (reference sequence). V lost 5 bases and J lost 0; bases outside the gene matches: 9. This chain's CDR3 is CASSPAGTGYSYEQYF. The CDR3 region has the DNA TGTGCCAGCAGCCCCGCCGGGACAGGCTACTCCTACGAGCAGTACTTC.

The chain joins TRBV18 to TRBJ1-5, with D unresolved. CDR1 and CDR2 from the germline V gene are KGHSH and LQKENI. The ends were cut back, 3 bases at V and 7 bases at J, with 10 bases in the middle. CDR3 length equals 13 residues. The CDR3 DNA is TGTGCCAGCTCACCGAACGAGAACCAGCCCCAGCATTTT. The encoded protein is CASSPNENQPQHF.

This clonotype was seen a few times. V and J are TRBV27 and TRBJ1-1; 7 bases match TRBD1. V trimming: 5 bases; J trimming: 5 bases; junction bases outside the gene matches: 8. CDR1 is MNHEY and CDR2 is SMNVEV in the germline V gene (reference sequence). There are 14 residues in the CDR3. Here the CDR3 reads CASSLQGWGTEAFF. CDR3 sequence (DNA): TGTGCCAGCAGTCTACAGGGGTGGGGGACTGAAGCTTTCTTT.

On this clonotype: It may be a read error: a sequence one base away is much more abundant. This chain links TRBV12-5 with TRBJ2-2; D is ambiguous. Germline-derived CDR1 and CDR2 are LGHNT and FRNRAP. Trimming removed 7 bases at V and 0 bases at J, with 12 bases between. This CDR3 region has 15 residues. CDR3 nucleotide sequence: TGTGCTAGTGTTCCCGTACCGGCGAACACCGGGGAGCTGTTTTTT. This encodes CASVPVPANTGELFF.